What follows is one T cell receptor (beta chain) and its context. Antigen specificity is unknown. Sequenced by immunoSEQ multiplex PCR; TCRdb stores in-frame clones only, minus some. The table includes roughly 32,000 clones, roughly four fifths detected once. The sample is drawn from a study of radiotherapy plus CTLA-4 blockade in lung cancer. Study outcomes and limitations: Once radiotherapy plus ipilimumab had been given, TCR clones derived from tumor expanded in blood.

Per germline, CDR1 LGHNA and CDR2 YNFKEQ. V was cut by 4 bases and J by 3 bases, with 13 bases left in between. This CDR3 is built from 15 residues. The V call is TRBV4-2, the J call TRBJ1-3; D is ambiguous. This sample comprised peripheral blood, obtained from a patient treated with radiotherapy plus ipilimumab. The receptor comes from a human donor with non-small cell lung cancer that progressed on radiotherapy plus ipilimumab. CDR3 in amino acids: CASSPDRPIGNTIYF. The CDR3 DNA reads as TGTGCCAGCAGCCCGGACCGACCCATTGGAAACACCATATATTTT.